These 25 T cell receptor beta chains originate from one sample sequenced in a study of blood T cell repertoires in COVID-19. TCRdb keeps only in-frame clones here, not all; method: immunoSEQ multiplex PCR. The table has a few hundred thousand clones, about 85% seen once. Source material: peripheral blood. The receptors come from a man under 40 who had recovered from COVID-19.

The chain joins TRBV19 to TRBJ2-1; 10 bases map to TRBD2. The V gene end was trimmed by 11 bases and the J gene end by 4 bases; junction bases not matched to a gene: 17. CDR1 LNHDA and CDR2 SQIVND come from the germline V gene (reference sequence). The CDR3 is 17 residues long. The DNA for the CDR3 is TGTGCCCCGATCCCTCCGCTAGCGGGGGAAGCATACAATGAGCAGTTCTTC. Amino acid sequence: CAPIPPLAGEAYNEQFF.

The chain has TRBV5-4 and TRBJ2-5; 7 bases match TRBD1. CDR3 length: 16 amino acids. Germline V gene data show CDR1 as SGHNT and CDR2 as YYREEE (reference sequence). Trimming cost V 4 bases and J 1 base; bases outside gene matches: 10. The CDR3: CASSPPNRGSQETQYF. The CDR3, as DNA: TGTGCCAGCAGCCCCCCCAACAGGGGAAGCCAAGAGACCCAGTACTTC.

The table lists this clone with a few counts. V gene TRBV11-3 combines with J gene TRBJ1-1; D not certain. Per the germline V gene, CDR1 is SGHNT and CDR2 is YENEEA. The CDR3 is made up of 13 amino acids. Trimming took 5 bases from V and 0 from J, leaving 7 bases between them. The CDR3 coding sequence is TGTGCCAGCAGCACCAACATGAACACTGAAGCTTTCTTT. Translated, it gives CASSTNMNTEAFF.

The chain uses TRBV5-5 and TRBJ2-2; D may be TRBD1 (6 bases). The length of the CDR3 is 15 residues. Germline V lookup: CDR1 SGHKS, CDR2 YYEKEE (reference sequence). V lost 4 bases and J 4 bases, leaving 14 bases between the germline ends. Here the CDR3 reads CASSPGTHITGELFF. The CDR3 DNA reads as TGTGCCAGCAGCCCCGGGACACACATCACCGGGGAGCTGTTTTTT. Looking up the rest from reference TRBV5-5 and TRBJ2-2 gives the full variable domain: DAGVTQSPTHLIKTRGQQVTLRCSPISGHKSVSWYQQVLGQGPQFIFQYYEKEERGRGNFPDRFSARQFPNYSSELNVNALLLGDSALYLCASSPGTHITGELFFGEGSRLTVL.

The chain employs TRBV19 and TRBJ1-5; 10 nucleotides line up with TRBD1. CDR1 is LNHDA, CDR2 SQIVND, per germline (reference sequence). This CDR3 contains 19 residues. The J segment lost 0 bases and the V segment lost 4 bases, leaving 12 bases of the junction unmatched. The CDR3 coding sequence is TGTGCCAGTAGTAACCCGCCGGGACAGGGGCGAAATAGCAATCAGCCCCAGCATTTT. This codes for CASSNPPGQGRNSNQPQHF.

V gene TRBV18 combines with J gene TRBJ1-2, with D maybe TRBD1 (6 bases). V gave up 0 bases and J gave up 6 bases, with 11 bases separating them. Germline V gene data show CDR1 as KGHSH and CDR2 as LQKENI. The CDR3 runs to 14 residues. The CDR3, as DNA: TGTGCCAGCTCACCACCAGCAGGGGACAATGGCTACACCTTC. Encoded protein: CASSPPAGDNGYTF.

This clone was seen more than once but under ten times. CDR3 residues: CASSEWAGLNQPQHF. CDR3 sequence (DNA): TGTGCCAGCAGTGAATGGGCAGGGCTCAATCAGCCCCAGCATTTT. V is TRBV6-1 and J is TRBJ1-5; tentatively, D is TRBD1 (5 bases). Trimming pared 2 bases from V and 3 bases from J, leaving 11 bases between. Germline V lookup: CDR1 MNHNS, CDR2 SASEGT. CDR3 size: 15 residues.

As regards this clone: Other DNA sequences in this sample translate to the same CDR3. This chain uses TRBV5-5 with TRBJ1-4; 7 nucleotides align to TRBD1. Germline V lookup: CDR1 SGHKS, CDR2 YYEKEE (reference sequence). This CDR3 region has 13 residues. With V trimmed by 4 bases and J by 8 bases, 5 bases remained unmatched. CDR3 sequence: CASSRQGGEKLFF. For the CDR3, the DNA is TGTGCCAGCAGCCGACAGGGTGGGGAAAAACTGTTTTTT.

V gene TRBV7-3 combines with J gene TRBJ2-6; D is possibly TRBD1 (7 bases). With 2 bases removed from V and 0 bases from J, the gap between germline ends came to 17 bases. This CDR3 spans 19 amino acids. CDR1 and CDR2 from the germline V gene are SGHTA and FQGTGA. The CDR3 protein is CASSLSPAGGYSGANVLTF. The CDR3 DNA reads as TGTGCCAGCAGCTTATCCCCGGCAGGGGGGTACTCTGGGGCCAACGTCCTGACTTTC. Full variable domain (missing parts from reference TRBV7-3 and TRBJ2-6): GAGVSQTPSNKVTEKGKYVELRCDPISGHTALYWYRQSLGQGPEFLIYFQGTGAADDSGLPNDRFFAVRPEGSVSTLKIQRTERGDSAVYLCASSLSPAGGYSGANVLTFGAGSRLTVL.

This sequence joins TRBV19 and TRBJ2-1, with D possibly being TRBD1 (6 bases). This CDR3 contains 12 residues. Looked up from germline, CDR1 is LNHDA and CDR2 is SQIVND (reference sequence). V was cut by 6 bases and J by 10 bases, with 13 bases left in between. CDR3 amino acids: CASRRFRGEQFF. CDR3 in DNA: TGTGCCAGTAGGAGGTTCAGGGGAGAGCAGTTCTTC.

The chain couples TRBV4-1 to TRBJ2-5; TRBD2 matches 7 bases. The ends lost 4 bases at V and 5 bases at J; junction bases unmatched: 13. From germline, CDR1 is MGHRA and CDR2 YSYEKL. This CDR3 is built from 16 residues. In nucleotides, the CDR3 is TGCGCCAGCAGCCCCAGCGGGGCGCGGGTCGCGGAGACCCAGTACTTC. Protein sequence: CASSPSGARVAETQYF.

This clone showed up many times. V is TRBV27 and J is TRBJ1-5, with D unresolved. V lost 3 bases and J lost 4, with 10 bases in between. This CDR3 region has 14 residues. Per the germline V gene, CDR1 is MNHEY and CDR2 is SMNVEV (reference sequence). The CDR3 region is CASSLAGYNQPQHF. For the CDR3, the DNA is TGTGCCAGCAGTTTGGCGGGCTATAATCAGCCCCAGCATTTT.

This sequence joins TRBV5-1 and TRBJ1-2, with D unresolved. Germline V gene lookup returns CDR1 SGHRS and CDR2 YFSETQ. Trimming took off 0 bases at V and 8 bases at J, with 11 bases between the two ends. The CDR3 extends over 13 amino acids. CDR3 sequence reads: CASSLEQPRGYTF. Here the CDR3 DNA reads TGCGCCAGCAGCTTGGAACAGCCGCGCGGCTACACCTTC.

As DNA, the CDR3 is TGTGCCAGCAGCGTAGGTGGAGGGACCGAGCAGTACTTC. Translation: CASSVGGGTEQYF. This sequence joins TRBV9 and TRBJ2-7; a possible D gene is TRBD2 (6 bases). With 0 bases removed from V and 6 bases from J, the gap between germline ends came to 10 bases. The CDR3 has 13 amino acids. Germline CDR1 and CDR2: SGDLS and YYNGEE.

The chain is built from TRBV4-1 and TRBJ2-1; tentatively, D is TRBD1 (5 bases). The CDR3 loop spans 13 amino acids. Germline CDR1 MGHRA, CDR2 YSYEKL. Deletions cut 1 base from V and 10 bases from J, with 11 bases between. CDR3 sequence (DNA): TGCGCCAGCAGCCAAGCCTTGGGGCTGGAGCAGTTCTTC. Translating gives CASSQALGLEQFF.

V usage is TRBV6-5 and J usage is TRBJ2-5; TRBD2 matches at 9 bases. The CDR3 has 15 residues. Germline CDR1 is MNHEY and CDR2 is SVGAGI. V was pared by 5 bases and J by 4 bases, with 8 bases of the junction left unmatched. Here the CDR3 DNA reads TGTGCCAGCAGTCGAGAAGCGGGGGGACTAGAGACCCAGTACTTC. Translation: CASSREAGGLETQYF.

CDR3 residues: CASSPPTGKNIYTF. The CDR3 DNA sequence: TGTGCCAGCTCACCTCCCACAGGGAAGAATATATACACCTTC. The chain has TRBV18 and TRBJ1-2; a possible D gene is TRBD1 (6 bases). CDR3 length equals 14 residues. V was pared by 3 bases and J by 11 bases, with 19 bases between. Germline loops: CDR1 KGHSH, CDR2 LQKENI.

V is TRBV28 and J is TRBJ2-5, with TRBD1 matching over 8 bases. Germline loops: CDR1 MDHEN, CDR2 SYDVKM. V was clipped by 1 base and J by 5 bases; unmatched bases: 6. The CDR3 sequence is 15 residues long. CDR3 sequence reads: CASSLFGQGTETQYF. CDR3 in DNA: TGTGCCAGCAGTTTATTTGGACAGGGCACGGAGACCCAGTACTTC.

This clone has only a few counts. The V and J genes are TRBV29-1 and TRBJ1-1; the D gene is possibly TRBD1 (5 bases). The CDR3 runs 12 residues. V was trimmed by 7 bases and J by 3 bases, leaving 12 bases between them. Germline assignment: CDR1 SQVTM and CDR2 ANQGSEA. The CDR3 DNA reads TGCAGCGCCCAGGGTTTCGACACTGAAGCTTTCTTT. Amino acid sequence: CSAQGFDTEAFF.

The rearrangement joins TRBV4-2 to TRBJ1-2, with unresolved D. Germline loops: CDR1 LGHNA, CDR2 YNFKEQ. V was cut by 2 bases and J by 4 bases, with 14 bases left in between. The CDR3 totals 15 residues. In DNA form, the CDR3 reads TGTGCCAGCAGCCAAAGGATTACTAACCCCTATGGCTACACCTTC. It translates to CASSQRITNPYGYTF.

This chain joins TRBV2 and TRBJ2-3; 8 bases fit TRBD1. The CDR3 length is 19 residues. J gave up 1 base and V 5 bases, and 17 bases lay outside the gene matches. Germline-derived CDR1 and CDR2 are SNHLY and FYNNEI. The CDR3 nucleotides read TGTGCCAGCAGTCCCCAGGGGGCCCTGCACAATATCCGCACAGATACGCAGTATTTT. It is translated as CASSPQGALHNIRTDTQYF.

This clone has a handful of counts. V gene TRBV7-9 combines with J gene TRBJ2-7; no firm D call. Germline V CDR1 and CDR2: SEHNR, FQNEAQ (reference sequence). V was cut by 7 bases and J by 0 bases, with 10 bases left in between. The CDR3 covers 13 residues. CDR3 nucleotide sequence: TGTGCCAGCACCCCCTCGGGCTCCTACGAGCAGTACGTC. This translates into CASTPSGSYEQYV.

The chain recombines TRBV10-2 with TRBJ2-3; the D is unclear. The CDR3 totals 11 residues. V was pared by 2 bases and J by 11 bases, with 8 bases between. Germline values: CDR1 WSHSY, CDR2 SAAADI. The CDR3 coding sequence is TGCGCCAGCAGTGAGGGTAGTTGGCAGTATTTT. It encodes CASSEGSWQYF.

The chain combines TRBV5-1 with TRBJ2-7; 9 positions match TRBD2. Germline CDR1 reads SGHRS; CDR2 reads YFSETQ. Trimming cost V 0 bases and J 4 bases; bases outside gene matches: 5. This CDR3 has 15 amino acids. The CDR3 DNA reads TGCGCCAGCAGCTTGGACGGGACTAGCTCTTACGAGCAGTACTTC. Its translation: CASSLDGTSSYEQYF.

The chain uses TRBV5-1 and TRBJ2-2; no clear D gene. This CDR3 has 14 amino acids. Trimming left V 0 bases short and J 2 bases short, with 5 bases between. Germline CDR1 reads SGHRS; CDR2 reads YFSETQ. The CDR3 here is CASSLDPNTGELFF. CDR3 bases: TGCGCCAGCAGCTTGGATCCAAACACCGGGGAGCTGTTTTTT.